This passage covers 11 T cell receptor beta chains from one sample sequenced in a study of control samples from healthy donors and cancer patients. The data were produced by immunoSEQ multiplex PCR, yet TCRdb's version contains in-frame clones alone and is incomplete. The data show over 85,000 clones, approximately 87% seen once. Sequencing was performed on PBMCs. The receptors originated from a woman aged 55-69 years with lung cancer.

The V call is TRBV3-1 (or the pseudogene TRBV3-2), the J call TRBJ2-5, with a tentative D call TRBD2 (5 bases). With 1 base removed from V and 4 bases from J, the gap between germline ends came to 13 bases. CDR3 length: 15 amino acids. CDR1 is LGHDT, CDR2 YNNKEL, per germline (reference sequence). The chain's CDR3 is CASSQGLAGGETQYF. The CDR3 DNA is TGTGCCAGCAGCCAAGGATTGGCGGGCGGAGAGACCCAGTACTTC.

This chain links TRBV4-2 with TRBJ2-7; 10 bases agree with TRBD2. Germline V gene sequence: CDR1 LGHNA, CDR2 YNFKEQ. V lost 2 bases and J lost 7; bases outside the gene matches: 8. This CDR3 is built from 15 residues. The CDR3 loop is CASSQKLAGAWEQYF. For the CDR3, the DNA is TGTGCCAGCAGCCAAAAGCTAGCGGGAGCTTGGGAGCAGTACTTC.

The chain links TRBV7-2 to TRBJ2-3; 16 bases align to TRBD2. CDR1 is SGHTA and CDR2 is FQGNSA in the germline V gene. The junction had 8 bases not matched to a gene; V was cut back by 5 bases and J by 12 bases. The CDR3 sequence is 15 residues long. CDR3 in amino acids: CASSTTGTSGGEQYF. The CDR3 DNA follows: TGTGCCAGCAGCACAACCGGGACTAGCGGGGGGGAACAGTATTTT.

Here the CDR3 reads CASRQSTGQENEKLFF. DNA for the CDR3: TGTGCCAGCAGGCAATCGACAGGTCAGGAAAATGAAAAACTGTTTTTT. The chain is built from TRBV6-6 and TRBJ1-4, with a possible D match to TRBD1 (6 bases). This CDR3 has 16 amino acids. The germline V gene encodes CDR1 MNHNY and CDR2 SVGAGI (reference sequence). V was clipped by 6 bases and J by 5 bases, with 19 bases between them.

The chain is built from TRBV3-1 (or the pseudogene TRBV3-2) and TRBJ2-5, with 9 positions matching TRBD1. The CDR3 spans 17 residues. V trimming: 1 base; J trimming: 4 bases; junction bases outside the gene matches: 10. Germline CDR1 LGHDT, CDR2 YNNKEL (reference sequence). In DNA, the CDR3 is TGTGCCAGCAGCCAAGGCCACGGGACAGGGAGAGGAGAGACCCAGTACTTC. Translated, it gives CASSQGHGTGRGETQYF.

This clone turned up a few times. The gene calls are TRBV5-1 and TRBJ1-5, with D perhaps matching TRBD1 (5 bases). Trimming removed 1 base from V and 2 bases from J, with 13 bases in between. Germline V CDR1 and CDR2: SGHRS, YFSETQ. The CDR3 is 16 amino acids. The CDR3 nucleotides are TGCGCCAGCAGCTTGACCGGGGGGAGGGGCAATCAGCCCCAGCATTTT. Residues: CASSLTGGRGNQPQHF.

This CDR3 is CASASPSADTQYF. CDR3 in DNA: TGTGCCAGCGCCTCCCCGAGTGCAGATACGCAGTATTTT. The gene calls are TRBV7-9 and TRBJ2-3; D unresolved. This CDR3 comprises 13 residues. The V gene's germline CDR1 is SEHNR and CDR2 FQNEAQ (reference sequence). The V and J ends lost 8 bases and 4 bases respectively, with 13 bases between them.

The chain joins TRBV13 to TRBJ2-2; D is ambiguous. Trimming removed 5 bases at V and 5 bases at J, with 6 bases between. The CDR3 contains 12 residues. CDR1 is PRHDT and CDR2 is FYEKMQ in the germline V gene (reference sequence). The CDR3 loop is CASSPLTGELFF. The CDR3 nucleotides are TGTGCCAGCAGCCCCTTGACCGGGGAGCTGTTTTTT.

This clone was seen only once. The chain couples TRBV18 to TRBJ1-3; D not resolved. The CDR3 runs to 15 residues. Trimming took 0 bases from V and 7 from J, leaving 13 bases between them. Germline CDR1 reads KGHSH; CDR2 reads LQKENI. The CDR3 loop is CASSPPGYFGNTIYF. DNA of the CDR3: TGTGCCAGCTCACCACCGGGGTACTTCGGGAACACCATATATTTT.

The V gene is TRBV5-6, the J gene TRBJ1-1, with a possible D match to TRBD1 (6 bases). The V end lost 5 bases, the J end lost 2 bases, and 16 bases lay between the germline ends. CDR1 is SGHDT, CDR2 YYEEEE, per germline. This CDR3 comprises 15 residues. CDR3 bases: TGTGCCAGCAGGAGTTCCGGGACACTAAACACTGAAGCTTTCTTT. It is translated as CASRSSGTLNTEAFF.

V gene TRBV6-6 combines with J gene TRBJ2-6; the D gene is possibly TRBD1 (6 bases). Trimming removed 5 bases from V and 0 bases from J, with 8 bases in between. CDR1 is MNHNY, CDR2 SVGAGI, per germline (reference sequence). This CDR3 has 15 amino acids. In nucleotides, the CDR3 is TGTGCCAGCAGTCCACAGGGCTCTGGGGCCAACGTCCTGACTTTC. Protein sequence: CASSPQGSGANVLTF.